The 20 T cell receptor beta chains listed next were all sequenced from one sample in a study of T cells in Graves' hyperthyroidism and ophthalmopathy. The source material, RNA transcripts, was used to amplify TCR beta CDR3 regions. TCR CDR3 regions were first amplified by RT-PCR with HTBI primers. TCRdb ran MiXCR on the multiplex PCR reads and lists one entry per CDR3 protein. The profile covers approximately 400,000 distinct CDR3 sequences, with under 20% appearing a single time and around 3.4% taken by the ten largest. Specimen: blood. These receptors all stem from a woman under 30 with Graves' hyperthyroidism.

This clonotype was seen repeatedly, ten times or more. The chain carries TRBV15 and TRBJ1-2, with TRBD1 identical over 7 bases. V shed 5 bases, J shed 7 bases, and the junction held 10 bases outside the gene matches. There are 14 residues in the CDR3. The germline V gene has CDR1 LNHNV and CDR2 YYDKDF (reference sequence). CDR3 DNA: TGTGCCACCAGCCCTCCGGGACAGATACTTGGCTACACCTTC. Translation: CATSPPGQILGYTF.

This clonotype was detected many times. V and J are TRBV20-1 and TRBJ2-5; 8 bases align to TRBD2. The trim removed 0 bases at V and 5 bases at J, leaving 8 bases unmatched. The germline CDR1 and CDR2 sequences are DFQATT and SNEGSKA (reference sequence). The CDR3 contains 15 residues. The CDR3 is CSARDAGGGRETQYF. CDR3 coding DNA: TGCAGTGCTAGAGATGCGGGGGGAGGGAGGGAGACCCAGTACTTC.

This clonotype was counted many times. The chain carries TRBV6-1 and TRBJ2-7; D may correspond to TRBD1 or TRBD2 (5 bases each). This CDR3 has 16 residues. Trimming cost V 3 bases and J 0 bases, with 15 bases left between them. Germline V CDR1 and CDR2: MNHNS, SASEGT. In DNA form, the CDR3 reads TGTGCCAGCAGTGAGGGGGTCCGAGGGAGCTCCTACGAGCAGTACTTC. Amino acids: CASSEGVRGSSYEQYF.

In its sample, this clonotype was seen a few times. V gene TRBV6-1 combines with J gene TRBJ2-6, with 10 nucleotides matching TRBD2. This CDR3 is built from 16 residues. The germline gives CDR1 MNHNS, CDR2 SASEGT. V dropped 7 bases and J dropped 0; count of bases not matched to a gene: 3. CDR3: CASMRLAGSGANVLTF. DNA for the CDR3: TGTGCCAGCATGAGACTAGCGGGCTCTGGGGCCAACGTCCTGACTTTC.

The sample holds many counts of this clonotype. The chain combines TRBV28 with TRBJ1-2, with a tentative D call TRBD1 (5 bases). Germline V gene sequence: CDR1 MDHEN, CDR2 SYDVKM. This CDR3 is built from 13 residues. V was clipped by 7 bases and J by 4 bases, with 13 bases between them. The CDR3 DNA is TGTGCCAGCACCCTCGGGGGGGTCTATGGCTACACCTTC. It codes for CASTLGGVYGYTF.

This clonotype was counted many times. This rearrangement joins TRBV3-1 to TRBJ1-1; D is unresolved. This CDR3 contains 12 residues. Germline CDR1 is LGHDT and CDR2 is YNNKEL (reference sequence). Trimming left V 2 bases short and J 4 bases short, with 5 bases between. In DNA, the CDR3 is TGTGCCAGCAGCCAATGGGGCACTGAAGCTTTCTTT. The encoded protein is CASSQWGTEAFF.

This clonotype has a count of ten or more. This chain connects TRBV7-2 to TRBJ1-1; D uncertain. There are 15 residues in the CDR3. V was cut by 1 base and J by 6 bases, with 15 bases left in between. Per the germline V gene, CDR1 is SGHTA and CDR2 is FQGNSA. The DNA for the CDR3 is TGTGCCAGCAGCTTAGTAGTACACCCGAGAGCTGAAGCTTTCTTT. The encoded protein is CASSLVVHPRAEAFF.

This clonotype was counted ten times or more. The genes are TRBV25-1 and TRBJ1-2, with D possibly being TRBD1 (5 bases). V was clipped by 1 base and J by 4 bases, with 10 bases between them. The CDR3 consists of 14 residues. Germline V gives CDR1 MGHDK, CDR2 SYGVNS. The CDR3 region has the DNA TGTGCCAGCAGTGAATTCAACGGGGCCTATGGCTACACCTTC. Translation: CASSEFNGAYGYTF.

The CDR3 loop reads CASSGKQGDYGYTF. In nucleotides, the CDR3 is TGCGCCAGCAGCGGTAAACAGGGGGACTATGGCTACACCTTC. The chain couples TRBV5-1 to TRBJ1-2, with 8 positions matching TRBD1. In germline, CDR1 is SGHRS, CDR2 YFSETQ. CDR3 length: 14 amino acids. The V segment lost 4 bases and the J segment 3 bases; nucleotides outside the gene matches: 5.

This clonotype was observed at least ten times. V and J are TRBV25-1 and TRBJ1-1; unclear D gene. Germline CDR1 is MGHDK and CDR2 is SYGVNS. This CDR3 has 11 residues. Trimming took 6 bases from V and 4 from J, leaving 6 bases between them. CDR3 residues: CASRDLTEAFF. The CDR3 bases are TGTGCCAGCAGGGATCTCACTGAAGCTTTCTTT.

This clonotype was observed at least ten times. The rearrangement uses TRBV24-1 and TRBJ1-5; 7 bases are shared with TRBD1. This CDR3 contains 16 residues. CDR1 is KGHDR, CDR2 SFDVKD, per germline. J lost 8 bases, V lost 2 bases, and 11 bases had no gene match. The chain's CDR3 is CATSDSVQGGDEPQHF. CDR3 nucleotide sequence: TGTGCCACCAGTGATTCGGTTCAGGGGGGCGACGAGCCCCAGCATTTT.

This sequence joins TRBV2 and TRBJ2-6; weak D call: TRBD2 (5 bases). V lost 6 bases, J lost 0 bases, and 9 bases lay in between. The CDR3 is 15 amino acids. Germline V gene lookup returns CDR1 SNHLY and CDR2 FYNNEI. CDR3 region: CASSPTSSGANVLTF. The CDR3 DNA is TGTGCCAGCAGCCCTACTAGCTCTGGGGCCAACGTCCTGACTTTC.

In its sample, this clonotype was seen many times. This chain joins TRBV6-5 and TRBJ2-7; 15 nucleotides line up with TRBD2. The V gene's germline CDR1 is MNHEY and CDR2 SVGAGI. The J segment lost 4 bases and the V segment lost 6 bases, leaving 4 bases of the junction unmatched. The CDR3 has 15 residues. CDR3 in amino acids: CASSRGTSGGYEQYF. CDR3 nucleotides: TGTGCCAGCAGCCGTGGGACTAGCGGGGGGTACGAGCAGTACTTC.

This clonotype was recorded at least ten times. The chain combines TRBV12-3 or TRBV12-4 with TRBJ1-2, with D possibly being TRBD1 (5 bases). The V gene lost 2 bases and the J gene lost 2 bases, with 9 bases spanning the gap. This CDR3 has 14 residues. This CDR3 is CASSLIGGNYGYTF. The CDR3, as DNA: TGTGCCAGCAGTTTAATTGGGGGGAACTATGGCTACACCTTC.

V gene TRBV7-9 combines with J gene TRBJ1-5; TRBD1 matches 7 bases. CDR1 and CDR2 (germline): SEHNR, FQNEAQ (reference sequence). Trimming took 5 bases from V and 5 from J; bases not matched to a gene: 6. The CDR3 spans 14 residues. The CDR3 loop reads CASSPWDSDQPQHF. Here the CDR3 DNA reads TGTGCCAGCAGCCCCTGGGACAGTGATCAGCCCCAGCATTTT. The whole variable domain, remainder taken from reference TRBV7-9 and TRBJ1-5, is DTGVSQNPRHKITKRGQNVTFRCDPISEHNRLYWYRQTLGQGPEFLTYFQNEAQLEKSRLLSDRFSAERPKGSFSTLEIQRTEQGDSAMYLCASSPWDSDQPQHFGDGTRLSIL.

This clonotype came up many times. V and J are TRBV24-1 and TRBJ2-5, with D hard to call. This CDR3 region has 16 residues. CDR1 and CDR2 from the germline V gene are KGHDR and SFDVKD. V was clipped by 3 bases and J by 0 bases, with 13 bases between them. The CDR3 sequence is CATSDQTSPYQETQYF. In DNA form, the CDR3 reads TGTGCCACCAGTGATCAGACTTCTCCGTACCAAGAGACCCAGTACTTC.

Only one count was recorded for this clonotype. The V call is TRBV27, the J call TRBJ1-1, with D possibly TRBD1 on 5 matching bases. CDR1 and CDR2 (germline): MNHEY, SMNVEV (reference sequence). The CDR3 has 15 residues. The V end lost 5 bases, the J end lost 1 base, and 14 bases lay between the germline ends. In DNA form, the CDR3 reads TGTGCCAGCAGTCCCCGGGTCGGGACGAACACTGAAGCTTTCTTT. Translating gives CASSPRVGTNTEAFF.

This clonotype was seen many times. The J gene is TRBJ1-5, the V gene TRBV28; 8 bases agree with TRBD1. Trimming removed 6 bases from V and 6 bases from J; junction bases left unmatched: 10. CDR1 MDHEN and CDR2 SYDVKM come from the germline V gene. The CDR3 sequence is 15 residues long. CDR3 nucleotide sequence: TGTGCCAGCAGACTTACAGGGGGTGGTGGTCAGCCCCAGCATTTT. Translated: CASRLTGGGGQPQHF. The entire variable domain, with the rest obtained from reference TRBV28 and TRBJ1-5, is as follows: DVKVTQSSRYLVKRTGEKVFLECVQDMDHENMFWYRQDPGLGLRLIYFSYDVKMKEKGDIPEGYSVSREKKERFSLILESASTNQTSMYLCASRLTGGGGQPQHFGDGTRLSIL.

This clonotype was observed a few times. The chain carries TRBV2 and TRBJ2-2, with D perhaps matching TRBD1 (5 bases). Trimming cost V 6 bases and J 4 bases, with 12 bases left between them. The CDR3 sequence is 14 residues long. CDR1 and CDR2 (germline): SNHLY, FYNNEI. The CDR3 loop is CASSVGQGTGELFF. The CDR3, as DNA: TGTGCCAGCAGCGTCGGGCAGGGCACCGGGGAGCTGTTTTTT. Looking up the rest from reference TRBV2 and TRBJ2-2 gives the full variable domain: EPEVTQTPSHQVTQMGQEVILRCVPISNHLYFYWYRQILGQKVEFLVSFYNNEISEKSEIFDDQFSVERPDGSNFTLKIRSTKLEDSAMYFCASSVGQGTGELFFGEGSRLTVL.

This clonotype was counted only a few times. The chain is built from TRBV13 and TRBJ1-2; D might be TRBD1 (6 bases). The CDR3 extends over 16 amino acids. Germline CDR1 reads PRHDT; CDR2 reads FYEKMQ (reference sequence). V lost 5 bases and J lost 8, with 24 bases in between. CDR3 in DNA: TGTGCCAGCAGCACACAAACCCTGGACAGTCCTGAGGGCTACACCTTC. This gives the protein CASSTQTLDSPEGYTF.